The clone carrying this TCR beta chain was seen repeatedly, ten times or more. This sample's time point: patch test 1, 2 weeks after DPC sensitization. As to treatment: therapeutic diphenylcyclopropenone sensitization with weekly scalp DPC. TCRdb reprocessed the RACE reads with MiXCR, giving one entry per CDR3 protein. This table has fewer than 100,000 distinct CDR3 sequences, approximately 10% appearing once. This record belongs to a study of human T cells and chemical hapten exposure. This sequence originates from a woman aged 55-69 years with alopecia areata. Some clones in this sample may be carry-over from other donors' samples. Specimen: whole blood, collected in connection with sensitization to the hapten diphenylcyclopropenone (DPC).

CDR3 in DNA: TGTGCCAGCAGTTTATCCCTCAGGGGGTCGGGCAATCAGCCCCAGCATTTT. Its translation: CASSLSLRGSGNQPQHF. This rearrangement joins TRBV27 to TRBJ1-5; 7 bases map to TRBD1. This CDR3 region has 17 residues. The germline CDR1 and CDR2 sequences are MNHEY and SMNVEV (reference sequence). V dropped 0 bases and J dropped 2; count of bases not matched to a gene: 7.